These T cell receptor beta chains were read from a single sample in a study of shared T cell receptors in the human thymus. TCRdb's copy holds only in-frame clones and misses some; the assay was immunoSEQ multiplex PCR. Counted here are 500,000 to 750,000 clones, roughly 88% occurring once; the ten biggest clones make up about 0.01%. The data were also submitted as part of a second study, on human thymus T cells.

Sample: thymocytes. Every receptor here comes from a boy under three years old with a congenital heart defect. CDR3s include the opening cysteine and the closing phenylalanine or tryptophan. Each record gives: J gene, clone size, D gene, V gene, CDR3 DNA, CDR3 protein. D genes are given only for firm matches. Rows may omit the clone size; those that give it use once, few, many or a size class.

>TRBJ2-1|.|.|TRBV11-2
TGTGCCAGCAGCTGGGAGGCAGAGCGGAATTACAATGAGCAGTTCTTC
CASSWEAERNYNEQFF
>TRBJ1-4|.|.|TRBV12-5
TGTGCTAGTGGTCCGTCGACACCCAAAGGTGAAAAACTGTTTTTT
CASGPSTPKGEKLFF
>TRBJ2-7|.|.|TRBV11-1
TGTGCCAGCAGCTTAGGGACAGCTTACTACGAGCAGTACTTC
CASSLGTAYYEQYF
>TRBJ2-1|few|.|TRBV4-1
TGCGCCAGCAGCCAAGATTCTAGCCCCCCGGTCTACAATGAGCAGTTCTTC
CASSQDSSPPVYNEQFF
>TRBJ2-1|.|TRBD2|TRBV27
TGTGCCAGCAGTTTATCCTGGCTAGCGGGAGGCGAGAACAATGAGCAGTTCTTC
CASSLSWLAGGENNEQFF
>TRBJ2-4|once|.|TRBV29-1
TGCAGCGTTGGGGGGGTTGGTGTAGCCAAAAACATTCAGTACTTC
CSVGGVGVAKNIQYF
>TRBJ2-5|.|.|TRBV30
TGTGCCTGGACCGATGCAGGGTACCAAGAGACCCAGTACTTC
CAWTDAGYQETQYF
>TRBJ2-1|once|.|TRBV14
TGTGCCAGCAGCCAAGCTCGGAGGGCCCCCTCCTACAATGAGCAGTTCTTC
CASSQARRAPSYNEQFF
>TRBJ2-7|.|TRBD2|TRBV29-1
TGCAGCGCCGCTGCGGTCGCGGGGCTAGCGGGTGAAATAAGGTACGAGCAGTACTTC
CSAAAVAGLAGEIRYEQYF
>TRBJ2-7|.|TRBD2|TRBV2
TGTGCCAGCAGTGGGGGAAGCGGGAGGACGTTCTACGAGCAGTACTTC
CASSGGSGRTFYEQYF
>TRBJ2-2|.|TRBD2|TRBV4-3
TGCGCCAGCAGCCAAAAGGAAAGATCCGGGACTAGCGGGAGGGACGGGGAGCTGTTTTTT
CASSQKERSGTSGRDGELFF
>TRBJ2-7|.|.|TRBV19
TGTGCCAGTAGTCCCCGACTTATTCACTTGCCATCCTACGAGCAGTACTTC
CASSPRLIHLPSYEQYF
>TRBJ2-6|.|.|TRBV4-2
TGTGCCAGCAGCCAAGAGGGGGCCCCCCGGCAGAGCTCTGGGGCCAACGTCCTGACTTTC
CASSQEGAPRQSSGANVLTF
>TRBJ2-3|.|TRBD2|TRBV6-4
TGTGCCAGCAGTGACTCGGGTAGCGGGAGGTTTGGAGATACGCAGTATTTT
CASSDSGSGRFGDTQYF
>TRBJ2-2|.|TRBD2|TRBV7-9
TGTGCCAGCAGCTTACACAAACTAGCGGGGAACACCGGGGAGCTGTTTTTT
CASSLHKLAGNTGELFF
>TRBJ1-1|.|TRBD1|TRBV6-5
TGTGCCAGCGGACCCGGACAGGGAAACACTGAAGCTTTCTTT
CASGPGQGNTEAFF
>TRBJ2-3|.|.|TRBV7-9
TGTGCCAGCAGCTTAGCGGGGGGGCGCGGCACAGATACGCAGTATTTT
CASSLAGGRGTDTQYF
>TRBJ2-7|.|TRBD2|TRBV28
TGTGCCAGCAGTCCCCACCCTCTAGCGGGAGGACCCTTACATTTTACCTACGAGCAGTACTTC
CASSPHPLAGGPLHFTYEQYF
>TRBJ1-3|few|.|TRBV6-5
TGTGCCAGCAGTTCTCCCTCGGACAGAAAAGGGAACACCATATATTTT
CASSSPSDRKGNTIYF
>TRBJ2-2|.|.|TRBV5-1
TGCGCCAGCAGAGACAGCAATTACACCGGGGAGCTGTTTTTT
CASRDSNYTGELFF
>TRBJ2-7|.|TRBD2|TRBV5-6
TGTGCCAGCAGCTTCGCCGGGACTAGCTACTACGAGCAGTACTTC
CASSFAGTSYYEQYF
>TRBJ2-5|.|TRBD2|TRBV12-5
TGTGCTAGTGGCCCAAAGCGGGAGAGAGGCCAAGAGACCCAGTACTTC
CASGPKRERGQETQYF
>TRBJ2-2|.|.|TRBV7-9
TGTGCCAGCAGCGCCCGGCATGGGGGGCAACTAGCGCGCACCGGGGAGCTGTTTTTT
CASSARHGGQLARTGELFF
>TRBJ2-7|.|TRBD1|TRBV7-2
TGTGCCAGCAGCTTCGAGCAGGGGGCTGGCGAGCAGTACTTC
CASSFEQGAGEQYF
>TRBJ2-7|.|.|TRBV27
TGTGCCAGCAGTTCCGGGAAAACAGAGTACTTC
CASSSGKTEYF
>TRBJ2-1|.|TRBD2|TRBV29-1
TGCAGCGTCCCGGGACTAGCGGGGTACAATGAGCAGTTCTTC
CSVPGLAGYNEQFF
>TRBJ2-1|.|TRBD2|TRBV23-1
TGCGCCAGCGGACTAGCGGGAGGGAATTACAATGAGCAGTTCTTC
CASGLAGGNYNEQFF
>TRBJ1-2|.|.|TRBV15
TGTGCCACCAGCAGAGATATGAAACAGGGCTATGGCTACACCTTC
CATSRDMKQGYGYTF
>TRBJ2-7|.|.|TRBV29-1
TGCAGCGTTGAAGACACTCTTACCTACGAGCAGTACTTC
CSVEDTLTYEQYF
>TRBJ1-1|.|.|TRBV27
TGTGCCAGCAGTTGGACACCTAACACTGAAGCTTTCTTT
CASSWTPNTEAFF
>TRBJ2-5|.|.|TRBV15
TGTGCCACCAGCAGAGTACACCCCCAAGAGACCCAGTACTTC
CATSRVHPQETQYF
>TRBJ2-3|few|.|TRBV2
TGTGCCGGCTCCTCCCACCTTAGCACAGATACGCAGTATTTT
CAGSSHLSTDTQYF
>TRBJ2-7|.|TRBD2|TRBV18
TGTGCCAGCTCACCAAGGACGGATACTAGCGGGAGGTCCTACGAGCAGTACTTC
CASSPRTDTSGRSYEQYF
>TRBJ2-3|.|TRBD2|TRBV2
TGTGCCAGCATTGGTGTAGCAGCGGGAGCTCCGGGTTCAGATACGCAGTATTTT
CASIGVAAGAPGSDTQYF
>TRBJ2-6|.|TRBD2|TRBV27
TGTGCCAGCAGTGTCCGGGACTACCTCTCTGGGGCCAACGTCCTGACTTTC
CASSVRDYLSGANVLTF
>TRBJ2-7|.|.|TRBV12-5
TGTGCTAGTGGTTTGCAGGGGACTACCTACGAGCAGTACTTC
CASGLQGTTYEQYF
>TRBJ1-1|once|.|TRBV5-4
TGTGCCAGCAGCTTGGGCGGGGCCACGGGAAACACTGAAGCTTTCTTT
CASSLGGATGNTEAFF
>TRBJ1-2|.|.|TRBV28
TGTGCCAGCGGCTCCAGGGCCAGGGGCTACACCTTC
CASGSRARGYTF
>TRBJ2-1|.|.|TRBV15
TGTGCCACCAGCAGAGAGAGCGGTCCAATGGGCGATGAGCAGTTCTTC
CATSRESGPMGDEQFF
>TRBJ2-2|.|TRBD1|TRBV19
TGTGCCAGTAGAACCCAGTCGGCCCAGGGGGCAGGGGGAACCGGGGAGCTGTTTTTT
CASRTQSAQGAGGTGELFF
>TRBJ2-5|.|.|TRBV19
TGTGCCAGTAGTATAGTTGGTAGTCAAGAGACCCAGTACTTC
CASSIVGSQETQYF